Below, 5 T cell receptor beta chains from the same sample are listed, as sequenced in a study of T cells after yellow fever vaccination. One entry per CDR3 protein results from TCRdb running MiXCR on the 5' RACE reads. This sample carries approximately 300,000 distinct CDR3 sequences, about 10% of them seen once, and the ten largest clones take about 3%. The sample consisted of CD4+ T cells sorted from PBMCs, taken 45 days after the yellow fever booster vaccination. The receptors here all came from a man aged 18 to 30 who received the YFV17D yellow fever vaccine.

The genes are TRBV7-2 and TRBJ2-5, with a tentative D call TRBD2 (5 bases). The CDR3 consists of 14 residues. Germline assignment: CDR1 SGHTA and CDR2 FQGNSA. V was pared by 4 bases and J by 0 bases, with 9 bases between. CDR3 nucleotide sequence: TGTGCCAGCAGCTACCAGCGGAACCAAGAGACCCAGTACTTC. This translates into CASSYQRNQETQYF.

The chain has TRBV28 and TRBJ2-5; the match to TRBD1 covers 7 bases. The CDR3 sequence is 14 residues long. Germline trimming cut 2 bases from V and 4 bases from J; bases unmatched to any gene: 4. Looked up from germline, CDR1 is MDHEN and CDR2 is SYDVKM. CDR3 amino acids: CASSLRQGPETQYF. The CDR3 DNA reads as TGTGCCAGCAGTTTACGACAGGGACCAGAGACCCAGTACTTC.

This clonotype has more than one count but fewer than ten. The chain couples TRBV11-1 to TRBJ1-5, with D possibly TRBD1 on 5 matching bases. CDR3 size: 17 residues. Trimming cost V 7 bases and J 3 bases, with 22 bases left between them. Germline V CDR1 and CDR2: SGHAT, FQDESV (reference sequence). CDR3 protein: CASNRRGSLRPNQPQHF. In DNA, the CDR3 is TGTGCCAGCAACCGGAGGGGCAGTTTGAGGCCCAATCAGCCCCAGCATTTT. Based on the CDR3 plus reference TRBV11-1 and TRBJ1-5, the full variable domain is EAEVAQSPRYKITEKSQAVAFWCDPISGHATLYWYRQILGQGPELLVQFQDESVVDDSQLPKDRFSAERLKGVDSTLKIQPAELGDSAMYLCASNRRGSLRPNQPQHFGDGTRLSIL.

This clonotype was detected only a few times. The chain uses TRBV5-4 and TRBJ1-2, with a tentative D call TRBD1 (5 bases). Per germline, CDR1 SGHNT and CDR2 YYREEE (reference sequence). Trimming took off 0 bases at V and 4 bases at J, with 10 bases between the two ends. This CDR3 comprises 14 residues. The CDR3 spells CASSLDQGGYGYTF. The CDR3, as DNA: TGTGCCAGCAGCTTGGATCAGGGTGGCTATGGCTACACCTTC.

The sample holds many counts of this clonotype. This chain joins TRBV6-2 or TRBV6-3 and TRBJ2-7; TRBD2 aligns across 8 bases. The CDR3 is 14 residues long. CDR1 MNHEY and CDR2 SVGEGT come from the germline V gene. Trimming removed 6 bases from V and 0 bases from J; junction bases left unmatched: 4. The DNA for the CDR3 is TGTGCCAGCAGACTAGCGGAAAACTCCTACGAGCAGTACGTC. It translates to CASRLAENSYEQYV.